This T cell receptor beta chain came from a study of T cell responses to AZD1222 COVID-19 vaccine. Overall study context: Some second doses came at about 4 weeks and others at about 12 weeks; these were pooled.

The table came from immunoSEQ multiplex PCR; TCRdb's copy has only in-frame clones and leaves some out. The sample includes over 150,000 clones, 70% to 90% of them seen just once. This clone has only one observation. Its antigen is as yet unknown. Overall study results and limits: There were mostly white British donors and more females than males, and clonal diversity was possibly underestimated.

This clonotype was sampled from an adult in good health. The source was peripheral blood, collected on day 0 of AZD1222 vaccination.

DNA for the CDR3: TGTGCCACCCGGGAGCACCTCACCTTCACTGAAGCTTTCTTT. Its protein is CATREHLTFTEAFF. The V and J genes are TRBV19 and TRBJ1-1; unclear D gene. The germline CDR1 and CDR2 sequences are LNHDA and SQIVND (reference sequence). V was pared by 10 bases and J by 4 bases, with 19 bases between. The CDR3 runs 14 residues.